Shown below are 24 T cell receptor beta chains from a single sample sequenced in a study of blood T cell repertoires in COVID-19. This table comes from immunoSEQ multiplex PCR, and its TCRdb copy is limited to in-frame clones, with some not included. The sample lists 160,000 or so clones, 84% occurring once. Sequenced: PBMCs or T cells enriched from blood (not recorded which). All receptors come from a woman aged 45-59 years who had recovered from COVID-19.

The chain combines TRBV9 with TRBJ1-2; the match to TRBD1 covers 9 bases. Trimming removed 3 bases from V and 4 bases from J; junction bases left unmatched: 1. The CDR3 spans 13 residues. Germline CDR1 is SGDLS and CDR2 is YYNGEE. CDR3 nucleotide sequence: TGTGCCAGCAGCGGGACAGGGGCCTATGGCTACACCTTC. This codes for CASSGTGAYGYTF.

The CDR3 DNA reads as TGTGCCAGCAGTTTATCTAGCGGGAGTGGTATAGATACGCAGTATTTT. This translates into CASSLSSGSGIDTQYF. This chain uses TRBV28 with TRBJ2-3; 10 bases line up with TRBD2. Trimming removed 1 base from V and 5 bases from J; junction bases left unmatched: 6. The CDR3 covers 16 residues. Germline CDR1 MDHEN, CDR2 SYDVKM.

J is TRBJ2-3 and V is TRBV19; 7 bases match TRBD2. Per the germline V gene, CDR1 is LNHDA and CDR2 is SQIVND (reference sequence). The length of the CDR3 is 16 residues. V was pared by 6 bases and J by 4 bases, with 13 bases of the junction left unmatched. The CDR3: CASSTNFGGIADTQYF. The DNA of the CDR3 is TGTGCCAGTAGCACCAACTTCGGGGGGATCGCAGATACGCAGTATTTT.

This chain uses TRBV19 with TRBJ1-5; 8 positions agree with TRBD1. The CDR3 spans 14 residues. Per germline, CDR1 LNHDA and CDR2 SQIVND (reference sequence). The V segment lost 8 bases and the J segment 7 bases; nucleotides outside the gene matches: 10. DNA of the CDR3: TGTGCCAGTGCCGTAGGACAGGGTGCCCAGCCCCAGCATTTT. Protein: CASAVGQGAQPQHF. Full variable domain (remainder filled in from reference TRBV19 and TRBJ1-5): DGGITQSPKYLFRKEGQNVTLSCEQNLNHDAMYWYRQDPGQGLRLIYYSQIVNDFQKGDIAEGYSVSREKKESFPLTVTSAQKNPTAFYLCASAVGQGAQPQHFGDGTRLSIL.

This chain uses TRBV6-5 with TRBJ2-3, with D perhaps TRBD1 (5 bases). V was clipped by 5 bases and J by 1 base, with 13 bases between them. Per germline, CDR1 MNHEY and CDR2 SVGAGI. The CDR3 sequence is 15 residues long. The CDR3 region is CASSPRGYGTDTQYF. CDR3 DNA: TGTGCCAGCAGTCCTAGGGGTTACGGCACAGATACGCAGTATTTT.

The V gene is TRBV5-4, the J gene TRBJ2-7; 9 nucleotides match TRBD1. V gave up 4 bases and J gave up 5 bases; unmatched junction bases: 10. Germline lookup yields CDR1 SGHNT and CDR2 YYREEE (reference sequence). The CDR3 length is 15 residues. The CDR3 region has the DNA TGTGCCAGCAGCCGAACCGGGACAGGGTCCCACGAGCAGTACTTC. It translates to CASSRTGTGSHEQYF.

The chain joins TRBV6-5 to TRBJ2-2; 8 bases are a match to TRBD1. The CDR3 is made up of 15 amino acids. Germline CDR1 MNHEY, CDR2 SVGAGI. V lost 6 bases and J lost 5; bases outside the gene matches: 8. CDR3 in amino acids: CASSPRQGFTGELFF. CDR3 sequence (DNA): TGTGCCAGCAGCCCGAGACAGGGGTTTACCGGGGAGCTGTTTTTT.

This rearrangement joins TRBV9 to TRBJ2-7, with a weak D call TRBD2 (6 bases). This CDR3 is 13 amino acids long. CDR1 SGDLS and CDR2 YYNGEE come from the germline V gene. Trimming left V 4 bases short and J 1 base short, with 9 bases between. The CDR3 region has the DNA TGTGCCAGCAGCCCGGCGGGGTCCTACGAGCAGTACTTC. Translation gives CASSPAGSYEQYF.

CDR3 coding DNA: TGTGCCAGCAGTCGACGGACAGGGGCCACAGATACGCAGTATTTT. Translation gives CASSRRTGATDTQYF. The genes are TRBV28 and TRBJ2-3; 9 positions match TRBD1. V trimming: 5 bases; J trimming: 2 bases; junction bases outside the gene matches: 5. The length of the CDR3 is 15 residues. From germline, CDR1 is MDHEN and CDR2 SYDVKM.

The rearrangement joins TRBV4-2 to TRBJ2-7; the D gene is possibly TRBD2 (5 bases). Germline-derived CDR1 and CDR2 are LGHNA and YNFKEQ. The germline V and J ends were trimmed by 2 bases and 3 bases, with 11 bases remaining between them. The CDR3 sequence is 14 residues long. CDR3 amino acids: CASSQTGLGYEQYF. CDR3 nucleotide sequence: TGTGCCAGCAGCCAAACGGGATTGGGCTACGAGCAGTACTTC.

In its sample, this clone was seen a few times. The chain is built from TRBV5-4 and TRBJ1-2, with 7 bases aligning to TRBD1. With V trimmed by 4 bases and J by 5 bases, 8 bases remained unmatched. The germline V gene has CDR1 SGHNT and CDR2 YYREEE (reference sequence). This CDR3 has 14 amino acids. CDR3 residues: CASSPTGTGYGYTF. Here the CDR3 DNA reads TGTGCCAGCAGCCCGACAGGGACCGGGTATGGCTACACCTTC.

This sequence joins TRBV7-6 and TRBJ1-3; D gene uncertain. The CDR3 is 16 residues long. Germline CDR1 SGHVS, CDR2 FNYEAQ. Trimming cost V 5 bases and J 0 bases, with 14 bases left between them. The CDR3, as DNA: TGTGCCAGCAGCGCAGAGGGCAGGAGCTCTGGAAACACCATATATTTT. Translating it yields CASSAEGRSSGNTIYF.

The V call is TRBV15, the J call TRBJ2-7; no reliable D call. The germline V and J ends were trimmed by 0 bases and 0 bases, with 9 bases remaining between them. This CDR3 is 15 amino acids long. CDR1 LNHNV and CDR2 YYDKDF come from the germline V gene (reference sequence). CDR3 sequence: CATSRDRDISYEQYF. The CDR3 DNA reads TGTGCCACCAGCAGAGATAGAGACATCTCCTACGAGCAGTACTTC.

This CDR3 reads CASSSAGDTIYF. The CDR3 nucleotides read TGCGCCAGCAGCTCCGCGGGTGACACCATATATTTT. The rearrangement links TRBV5-1 to TRBJ1-3; D unclear. This CDR3 has 12 residues. The germline gives CDR1 SGHRS, CDR2 YFSETQ. Trimming took off 3 bases at V and 8 bases at J, with 9 bases between the two ends.

J is TRBJ2-1 and V is TRBV10-2; unclear D gene. The ends were cut back, 4 bases at V and 7 bases at J, with 8 bases in the middle. The CDR3 is 12 residues long. Germline assignment: CDR1 WSHSY and CDR2 SAAADI. CDR3 loop: CASSVLRNEQFF. CDR3 in DNA: TGCGCCAGCAGTGTCTTGCGGAATGAGCAGTTCTTC.

J is TRBJ1-3 and V is TRBV28, with D tentatively TRBD1 (5 bases). Germline V lookup: CDR1 MDHEN, CDR2 SYDVKM. Trimming removed 0 bases from V and 8 bases from J, with 11 bases in between. There are 14 residues in the CDR3. CDR3 protein: CASSLWGQKDTIYF. The DNA for the CDR3 is TGTGCCAGCAGTTTATGGGGGCAGAAGGACACCATATATTTT. Combining the CDR3 with reference TRBV28 and TRBJ1-3 gives the whole variable domain DVKVTQSSRYLVKRTGEKVFLECVQDMDHENMFWYRQDPGLGLRLIYFSYDVKMKEKGDIPEGYSVSREKKERFSLILESASTNQTSMYLCASSLWGQKDTIYFGEGSWLTVV.

This rearrangement joins TRBV4-2 to TRBJ1-2, with D uncertain. Trimming removed 0 bases from V and 0 bases from J, with 8 bases in between. Germline V gene data show CDR1 as LGHNA and CDR2 as YNFKEQ. This CDR3 region has 15 residues. The CDR3 loop is CASSQEPSANYGYTF. CDR3 sequence (DNA): TGTGCCAGCAGCCAAGAACCCTCAGCTAACTATGGCTACACCTTC.

The genes are TRBV7-9 and TRBJ2-3; 7 bases are shared with TRBD2. Looked up from germline, CDR1 is SEHNR and CDR2 is FQNEAQ (reference sequence). With 5 bases clipped from V and 3 bases from J, the junction kept 8 bases outside the gene matches. The CDR3 covers 15 residues. CDR3 sequence reads: CASSPLLATTDTQYF. CDR3 sequence (DNA): TGTGCCAGCAGCCCTCTACTAGCGACGACAGATACGCAGTATTTT.

This chain links TRBV7-9 with TRBJ2-5; 10 positions match TRBD1. Germline values: CDR1 SEHNR, CDR2 FQNEAQ (reference sequence). The CDR3 loop spans 14 amino acids. Trimming removed 5 bases from V and 5 bases from J; junction bases left unmatched: 5. CDR3 bases: TGTGCCAGCAGCCCGGGACAGGGGAGGGAGACCCAGTACTTC. It is translated as CASSPGQGRETQYF.

This sequence joins TRBV11-3 and TRBJ2-3; the D gene is possibly TRBD2 (5 bases). Trimming stripped 2 bases from V and 6 bases from J, with 18 bases between. The germline V gene encodes CDR1 SGHNT and CDR2 YENEEA. This CDR3 has 16 residues. CDR3 bases: TGTGCCAGCAGCTTACGGAGAGGGTCAGGCGAGGATACGCAGTATTTT. It encodes CASSLRRGSGEDTQYF.

The rearrangement links TRBV7-2 to TRBJ2-3; D may be TRBD2 (7 bases). Trimming removed 5 bases at V and 0 bases at J, with 15 bases between. This CDR3 is built from 16 residues. CDR1 and CDR2 from the germline V gene are SGHTA and FQGNSA. The CDR3 loop reads CASSLRAGHSTDTQYF. In DNA form, the CDR3 reads TGTGCCAGCAGCCTACGAGCGGGACACAGCACAGATACGCAGTATTTT.

The chain has TRBV29-1 and TRBJ2-1; 10 positions match TRBD2. This CDR3 has 14 amino acids. The ends lost 5 bases at V and 8 bases at J; junction bases unmatched: 9. Per the germline V gene, CDR1 is SQVTM and CDR2 is ANQGSEA. This CDR3 is CSVLDLAGAYEQFF. In nucleotides, the CDR3 is TGCAGCGTTCTTGATCTAGCGGGAGCGTATGAGCAGTTCTTC.

This chain joins TRBV5-8 and TRBJ1-2; 8 nucleotides agree with TRBD1. Germline loops: CDR1 SGHTS, CDR2 YDEGEE. V dropped 4 bases and J dropped 10; count of bases not matched to a gene: 6. This CDR3 region has 12 residues. The CDR3: CASSNRDRFYTF. In nucleotides, the CDR3 is TGTGCCAGCAGCAATCGGGACAGGTTCTACACCTTC.

The rearrangement joins TRBV2 to TRBJ2-2; weak D call: TRBD2 (6 bases). The CDR3 is 15 amino acids. V lost 6 bases and J lost 3, with 14 bases in between. Germline CDR1 SNHLY, CDR2 FYNNEI. CDR3 nucleotides: TGTGCCAGCAGGGCCGGGACTCGGGACACCGGGGAGCTGTTTTTT. Amino acids: CASRAGTRDTGELFF.